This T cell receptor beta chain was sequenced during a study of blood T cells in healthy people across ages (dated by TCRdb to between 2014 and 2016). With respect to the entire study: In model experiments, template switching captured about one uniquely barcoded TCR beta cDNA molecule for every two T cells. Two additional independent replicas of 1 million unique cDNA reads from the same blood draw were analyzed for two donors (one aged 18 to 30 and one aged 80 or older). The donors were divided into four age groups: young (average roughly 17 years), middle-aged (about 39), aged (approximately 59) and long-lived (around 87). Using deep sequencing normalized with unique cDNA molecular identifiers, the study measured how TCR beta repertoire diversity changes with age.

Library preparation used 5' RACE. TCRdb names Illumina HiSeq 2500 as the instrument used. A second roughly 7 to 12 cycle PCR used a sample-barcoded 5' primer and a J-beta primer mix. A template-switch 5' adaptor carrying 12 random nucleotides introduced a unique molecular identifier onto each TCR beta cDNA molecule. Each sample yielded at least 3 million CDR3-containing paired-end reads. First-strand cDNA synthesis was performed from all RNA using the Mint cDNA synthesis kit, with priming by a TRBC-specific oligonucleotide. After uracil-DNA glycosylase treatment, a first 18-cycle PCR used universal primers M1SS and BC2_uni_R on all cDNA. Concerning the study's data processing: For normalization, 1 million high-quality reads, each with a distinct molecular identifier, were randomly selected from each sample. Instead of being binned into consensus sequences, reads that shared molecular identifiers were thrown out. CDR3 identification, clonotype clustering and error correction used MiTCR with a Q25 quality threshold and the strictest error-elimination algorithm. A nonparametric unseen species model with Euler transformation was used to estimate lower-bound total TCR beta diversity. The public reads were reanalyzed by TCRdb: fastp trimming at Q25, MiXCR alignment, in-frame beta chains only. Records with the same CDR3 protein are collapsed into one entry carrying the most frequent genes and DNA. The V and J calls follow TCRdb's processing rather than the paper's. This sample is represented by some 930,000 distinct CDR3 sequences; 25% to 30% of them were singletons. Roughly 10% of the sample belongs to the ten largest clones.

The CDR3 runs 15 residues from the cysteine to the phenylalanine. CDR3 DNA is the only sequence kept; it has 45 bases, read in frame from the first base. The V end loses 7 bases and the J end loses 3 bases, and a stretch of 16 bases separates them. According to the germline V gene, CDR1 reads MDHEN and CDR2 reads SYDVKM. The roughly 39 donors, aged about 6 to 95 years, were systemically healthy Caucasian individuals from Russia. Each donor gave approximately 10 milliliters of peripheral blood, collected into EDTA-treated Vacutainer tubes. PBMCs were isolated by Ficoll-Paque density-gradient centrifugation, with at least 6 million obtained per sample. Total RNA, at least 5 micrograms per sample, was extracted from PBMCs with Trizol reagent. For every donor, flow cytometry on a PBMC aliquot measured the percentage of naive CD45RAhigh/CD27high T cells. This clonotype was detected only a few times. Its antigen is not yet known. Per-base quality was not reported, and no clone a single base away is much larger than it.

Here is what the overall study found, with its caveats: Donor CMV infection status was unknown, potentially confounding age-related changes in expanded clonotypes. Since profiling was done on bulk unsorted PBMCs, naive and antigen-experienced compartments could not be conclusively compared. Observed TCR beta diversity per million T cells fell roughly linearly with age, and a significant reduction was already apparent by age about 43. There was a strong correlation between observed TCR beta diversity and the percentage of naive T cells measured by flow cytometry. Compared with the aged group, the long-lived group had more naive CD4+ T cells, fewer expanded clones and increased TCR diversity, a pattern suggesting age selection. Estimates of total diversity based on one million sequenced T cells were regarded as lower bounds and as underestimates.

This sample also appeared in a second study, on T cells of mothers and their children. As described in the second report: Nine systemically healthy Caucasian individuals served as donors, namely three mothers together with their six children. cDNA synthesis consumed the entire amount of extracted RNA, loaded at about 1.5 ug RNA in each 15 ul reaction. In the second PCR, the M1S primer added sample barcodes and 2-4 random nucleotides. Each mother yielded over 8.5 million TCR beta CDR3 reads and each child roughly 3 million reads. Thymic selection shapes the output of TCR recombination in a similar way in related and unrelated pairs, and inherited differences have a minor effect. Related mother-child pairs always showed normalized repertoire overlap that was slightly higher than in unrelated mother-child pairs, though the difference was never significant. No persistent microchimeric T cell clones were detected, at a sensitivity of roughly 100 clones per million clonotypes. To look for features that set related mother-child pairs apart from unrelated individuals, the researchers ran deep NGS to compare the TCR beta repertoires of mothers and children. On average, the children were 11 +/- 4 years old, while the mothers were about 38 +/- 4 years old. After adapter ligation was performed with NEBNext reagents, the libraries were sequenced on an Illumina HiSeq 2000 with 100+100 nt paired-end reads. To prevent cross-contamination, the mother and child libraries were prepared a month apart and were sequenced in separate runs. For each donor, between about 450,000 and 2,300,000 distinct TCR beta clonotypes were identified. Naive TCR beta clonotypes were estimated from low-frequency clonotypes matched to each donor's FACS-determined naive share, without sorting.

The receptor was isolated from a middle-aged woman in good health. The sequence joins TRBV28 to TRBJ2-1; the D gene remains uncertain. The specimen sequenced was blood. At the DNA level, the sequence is TGTGCCAGCACCACGATTGACGGTAACTACAATGAGCAGTTCTTC. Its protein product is CASTTIDGNYNEQFF.